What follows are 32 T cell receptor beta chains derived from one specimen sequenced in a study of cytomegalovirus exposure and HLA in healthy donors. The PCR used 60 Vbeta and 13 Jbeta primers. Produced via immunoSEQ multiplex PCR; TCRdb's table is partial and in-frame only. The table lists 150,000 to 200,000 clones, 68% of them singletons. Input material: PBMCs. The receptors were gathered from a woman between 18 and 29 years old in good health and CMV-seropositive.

CDR3 loop: CATMDRQGGTDTQYF. The CDR3 nucleotides read TGTGCCACTATGGACCGACAGGGGGGCACAGATACGCAGTATTTT. This rearrangement joins TRBV19 to TRBJ2-3; 9 nucleotides agree with TRBD1. The CDR3 consists of 15 residues. V lost 10 bases, J lost 1 base, and 9 bases stayed unmatched. Germline CDR1 is LNHDA and CDR2 is SQIVND (reference sequence).

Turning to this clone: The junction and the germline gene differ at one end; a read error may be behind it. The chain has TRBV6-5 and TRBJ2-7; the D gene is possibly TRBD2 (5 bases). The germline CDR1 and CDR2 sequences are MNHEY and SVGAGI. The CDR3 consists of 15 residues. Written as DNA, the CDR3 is TGTGCCACCAGTTACTCTAGCAGCCAAGCCTACGAGCAGTACTTC. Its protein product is CATSYSSSQAYEQYF.

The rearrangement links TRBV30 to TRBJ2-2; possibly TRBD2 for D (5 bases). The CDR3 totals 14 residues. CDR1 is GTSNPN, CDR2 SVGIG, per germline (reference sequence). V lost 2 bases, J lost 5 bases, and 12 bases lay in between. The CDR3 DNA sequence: TGTGCCTGGAGTCCCGGGGTCGGAACCGGGGAGCTGTTTTTT. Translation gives CAWSPGVGTGELFF.

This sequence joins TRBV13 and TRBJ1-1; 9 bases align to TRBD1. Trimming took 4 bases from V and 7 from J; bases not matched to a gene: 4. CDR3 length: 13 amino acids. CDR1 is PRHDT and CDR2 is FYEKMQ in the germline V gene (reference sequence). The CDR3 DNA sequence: TGTGCCAGCAGCTCGGGACAGGGCCGTGAAGCTTTCTTT. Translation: CASSSGQGREAFF.

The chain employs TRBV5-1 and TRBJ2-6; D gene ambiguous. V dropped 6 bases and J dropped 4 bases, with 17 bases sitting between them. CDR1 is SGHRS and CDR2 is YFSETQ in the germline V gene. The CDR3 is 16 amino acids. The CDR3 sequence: CASTLSQLTGANVLTF. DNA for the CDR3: TGCGCCAGCACCCTATCACAGCTCACGGGGGCCAACGTCCTGACTTTC.

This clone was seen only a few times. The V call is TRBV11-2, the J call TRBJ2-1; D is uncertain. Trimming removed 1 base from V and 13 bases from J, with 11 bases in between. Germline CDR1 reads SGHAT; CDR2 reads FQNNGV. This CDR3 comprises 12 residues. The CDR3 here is CASSLAGYPQFF. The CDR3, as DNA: TGTGCCAGCAGCTTAGCCGGGTACCCCCAGTTCTTC. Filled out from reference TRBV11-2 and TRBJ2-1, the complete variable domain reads EAGVAQSPRYKIIEKRQSVAFWCNPISGHATLYWYQQILGQGPKLLIQFQNNGVVDDSQLPKDRFSAERLKGVDSTLKIQPAKLEDSAVYLCASSLAGYPQFFGPGTRLTVL.

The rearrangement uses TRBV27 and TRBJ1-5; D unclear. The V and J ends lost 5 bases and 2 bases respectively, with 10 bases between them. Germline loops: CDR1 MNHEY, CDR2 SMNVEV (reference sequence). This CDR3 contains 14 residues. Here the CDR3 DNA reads TGTGCCAGCAGTGCCCCTGGAGGCAATCAGCCCCAGCATTTT. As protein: CASSAPGGNQPQHF.

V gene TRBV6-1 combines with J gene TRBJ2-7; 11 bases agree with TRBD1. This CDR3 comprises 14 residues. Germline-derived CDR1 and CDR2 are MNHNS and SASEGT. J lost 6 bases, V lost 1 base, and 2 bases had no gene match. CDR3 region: CASSEGTGGSEQYF. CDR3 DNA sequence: TGTGCCAGCAGTGAAGGGACAGGGGGCTCCGAGCAGTACTTC.

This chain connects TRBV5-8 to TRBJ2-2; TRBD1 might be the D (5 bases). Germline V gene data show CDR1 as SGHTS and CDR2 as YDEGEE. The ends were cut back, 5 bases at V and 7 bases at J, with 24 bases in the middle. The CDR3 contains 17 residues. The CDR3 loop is CASSLSPIGQGHGELFF. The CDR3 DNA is TGTGCCAGCAGTCTATCCCCTATTGGGCAGGGCCACGGGGAGCTGTTTTTT.

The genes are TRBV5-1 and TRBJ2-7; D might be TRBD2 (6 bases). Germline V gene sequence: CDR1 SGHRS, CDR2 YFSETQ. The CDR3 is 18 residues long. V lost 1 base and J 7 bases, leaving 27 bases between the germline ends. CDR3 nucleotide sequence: TGCGCCAGCAGCTTGACCGTCTCAGAGGGCGGGACCCATTGGGAGCAGTACTTC. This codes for CASSLTVSEGGTHWEQYF.

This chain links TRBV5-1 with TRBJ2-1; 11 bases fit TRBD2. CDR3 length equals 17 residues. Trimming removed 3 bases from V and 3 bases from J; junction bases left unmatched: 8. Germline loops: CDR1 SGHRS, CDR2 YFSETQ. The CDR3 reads CASSWTPTSGGYNEQFF. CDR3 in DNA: TGCGCCAGCAGCTGGACTCCTACTAGCGGGGGCTACAATGAGCAGTTCTTC.

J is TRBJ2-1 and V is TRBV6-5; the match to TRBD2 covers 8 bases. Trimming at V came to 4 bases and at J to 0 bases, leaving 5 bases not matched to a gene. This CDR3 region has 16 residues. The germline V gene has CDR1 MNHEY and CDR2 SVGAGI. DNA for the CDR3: TGTGCCAGCAGTTCATTAGCGGGGAGCTCCTACAATGAGCAGTTCTTC. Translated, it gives CASSSLAGSSYNEQFF.

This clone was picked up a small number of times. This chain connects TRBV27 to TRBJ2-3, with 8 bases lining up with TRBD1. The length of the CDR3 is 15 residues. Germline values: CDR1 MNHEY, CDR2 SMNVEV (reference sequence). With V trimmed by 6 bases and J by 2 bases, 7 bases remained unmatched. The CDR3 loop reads CASSPWGQDTDTQYF. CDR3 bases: TGTGCCAGCAGCCCATGGGGACAGGACACAGATACGCAGTATTTT.

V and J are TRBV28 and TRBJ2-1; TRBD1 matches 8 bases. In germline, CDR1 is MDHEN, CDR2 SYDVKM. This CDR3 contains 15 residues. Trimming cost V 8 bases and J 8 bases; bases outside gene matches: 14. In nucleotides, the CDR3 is TGTGCCAGCGGGACAGGTCCTACCCGCAGATATGAGCAGTTCTTC. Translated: CASGTGPTRRYEQFF.

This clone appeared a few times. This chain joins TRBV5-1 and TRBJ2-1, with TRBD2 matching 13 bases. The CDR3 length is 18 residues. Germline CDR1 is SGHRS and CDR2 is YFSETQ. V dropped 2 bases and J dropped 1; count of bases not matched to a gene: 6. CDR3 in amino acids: CASSLPGLAGFSYNEQFF. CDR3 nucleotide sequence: TGCGCCAGCAGCTTACCGGGACTAGCGGGATTTTCCTACAATGAGCAGTTCTTC.

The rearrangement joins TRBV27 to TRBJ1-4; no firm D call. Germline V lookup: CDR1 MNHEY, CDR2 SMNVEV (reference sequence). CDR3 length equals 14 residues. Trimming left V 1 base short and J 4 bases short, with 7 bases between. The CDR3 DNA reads TGTGCCAGCAGTTTATTAGGGAGTAATGAAAAACTGTTTTTT. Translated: CASSLLGSNEKLFF.

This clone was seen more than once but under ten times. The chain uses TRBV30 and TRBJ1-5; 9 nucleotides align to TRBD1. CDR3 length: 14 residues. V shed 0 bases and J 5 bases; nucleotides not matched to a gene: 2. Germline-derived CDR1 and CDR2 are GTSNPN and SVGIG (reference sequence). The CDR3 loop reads CAWSVQGADQPQHF. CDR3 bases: TGTGCCTGGAGTGTACAGGGGGCCGATCAGCCCCAGCATTTT.

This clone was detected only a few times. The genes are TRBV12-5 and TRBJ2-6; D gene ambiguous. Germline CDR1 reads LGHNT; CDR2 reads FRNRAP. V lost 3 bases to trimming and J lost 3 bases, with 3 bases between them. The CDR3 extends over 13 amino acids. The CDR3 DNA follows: TGTGCTAGTGGTTTTAGTGGGGCCAACGTCCTGACTTTC. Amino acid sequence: CASGFSGANVLTF.

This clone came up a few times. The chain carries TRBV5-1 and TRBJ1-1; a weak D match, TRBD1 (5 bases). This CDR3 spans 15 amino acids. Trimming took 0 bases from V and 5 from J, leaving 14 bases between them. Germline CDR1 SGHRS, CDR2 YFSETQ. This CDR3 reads CASSLVGGDGTEAFF. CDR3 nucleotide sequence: TGCGCCAGCAGCTTGGTGGGGGGGGATGGGACTGAAGCTTTCTTT.

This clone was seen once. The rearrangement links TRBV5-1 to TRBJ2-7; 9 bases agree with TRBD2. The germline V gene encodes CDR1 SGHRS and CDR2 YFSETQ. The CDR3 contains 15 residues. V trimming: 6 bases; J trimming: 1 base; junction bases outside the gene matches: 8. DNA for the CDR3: TGCGCCAGCACTTTGGCTAGCGGGGTTTCCTACGAGCAGTACTTC. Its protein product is CASTLASGVSYEQYF.

The CDR3 sequence: CASSLVSGSNQPQHF. In DNA form, the CDR3 reads TGCGCCAGCAGCTTGGTATCAGGGAGCAATCAGCCCCAGCATTTT. This rearrangement joins TRBV5-1 to TRBJ1-5, with a possible D match to TRBD1 (5 bases). This CDR3 contains 15 residues. Trimming took off 0 bases at V and 1 base at J, with 8 bases between the two ends. Germline V gives CDR1 SGHRS, CDR2 YFSETQ.

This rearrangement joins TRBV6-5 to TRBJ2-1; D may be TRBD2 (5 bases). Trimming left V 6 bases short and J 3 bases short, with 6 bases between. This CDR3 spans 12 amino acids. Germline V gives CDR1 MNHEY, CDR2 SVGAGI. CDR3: CASSEGYNEQFF. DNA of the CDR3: TGTGCCAGCAGCGAGGGCTACAATGAGCAGTTCTTC.

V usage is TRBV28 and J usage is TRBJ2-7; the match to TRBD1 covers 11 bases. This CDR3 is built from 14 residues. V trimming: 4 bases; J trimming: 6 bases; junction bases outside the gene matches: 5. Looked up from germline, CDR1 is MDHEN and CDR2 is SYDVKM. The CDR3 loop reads CASSSDRGRPEQYF. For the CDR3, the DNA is TGTGCCAGCAGTTCGGACAGGGGGCGGCCCGAGCAGTACTTC.

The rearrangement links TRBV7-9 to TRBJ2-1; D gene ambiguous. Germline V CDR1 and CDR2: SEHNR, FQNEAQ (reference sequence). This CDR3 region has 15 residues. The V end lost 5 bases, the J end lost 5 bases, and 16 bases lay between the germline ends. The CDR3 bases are TGTGCCAGCAGCCCGTTTCTGAGCGCCGACAATGAGCAGTTCTTC. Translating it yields CASSPFLSADNEQFF.

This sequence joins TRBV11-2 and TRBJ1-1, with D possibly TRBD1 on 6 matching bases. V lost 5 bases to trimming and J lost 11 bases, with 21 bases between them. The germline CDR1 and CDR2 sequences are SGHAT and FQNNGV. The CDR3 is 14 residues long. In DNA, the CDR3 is TGTGCCAGCAGCCCTACAGGGACCACCCGTATGGCTTTCTTT. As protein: CASSPTGTTRMAFF.

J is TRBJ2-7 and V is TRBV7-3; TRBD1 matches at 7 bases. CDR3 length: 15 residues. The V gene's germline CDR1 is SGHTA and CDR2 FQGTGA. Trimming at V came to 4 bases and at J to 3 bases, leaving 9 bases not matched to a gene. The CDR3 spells CASSSQTTGDYEQYF. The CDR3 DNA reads TGTGCCAGCAGCTCCCAAACTACAGGGGACTACGAGCAGTACTTC.

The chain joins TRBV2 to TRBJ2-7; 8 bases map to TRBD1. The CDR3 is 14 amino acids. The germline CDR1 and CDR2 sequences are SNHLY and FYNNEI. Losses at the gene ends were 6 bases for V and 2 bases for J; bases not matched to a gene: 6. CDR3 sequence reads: CASRAGTGPYEQYF. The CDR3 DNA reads TGTGCCAGCAGAGCCGGGACAGGACCCTACGAGCAGTACTTC.

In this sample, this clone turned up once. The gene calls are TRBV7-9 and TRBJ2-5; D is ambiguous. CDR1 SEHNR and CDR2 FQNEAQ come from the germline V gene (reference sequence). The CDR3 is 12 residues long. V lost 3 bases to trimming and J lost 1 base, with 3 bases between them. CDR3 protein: CASSFLQETQYF. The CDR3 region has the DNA TGTGCCAGCAGCTTTCTCCAAGAGACCCAGTACTTC.

The CDR3 sequence: CASSLGTGEKTQYF. The CDR3 DNA follows: TGTGCCAGCAGCTTAGGGACAGGGGAAAAGACCCAGTACTTC. V gene TRBV7-9 combines with J gene TRBJ2-5, with 9 bases that match TRBD1. The CDR3 covers 14 residues. Germline V CDR1 and CDR2: SEHNR, FQNEAQ (reference sequence). Trimming took 1 base from V and 6 from J; bases not matched to a gene: 3.

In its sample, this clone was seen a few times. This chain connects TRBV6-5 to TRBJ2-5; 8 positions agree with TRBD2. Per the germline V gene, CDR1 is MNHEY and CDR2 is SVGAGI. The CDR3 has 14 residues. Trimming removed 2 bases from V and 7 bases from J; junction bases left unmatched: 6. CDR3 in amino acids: CASSYAGGQRTQYF. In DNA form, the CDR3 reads TGTGCCAGCAGTTACGCGGGGGGTCAAAGGACCCAGTACTTC.

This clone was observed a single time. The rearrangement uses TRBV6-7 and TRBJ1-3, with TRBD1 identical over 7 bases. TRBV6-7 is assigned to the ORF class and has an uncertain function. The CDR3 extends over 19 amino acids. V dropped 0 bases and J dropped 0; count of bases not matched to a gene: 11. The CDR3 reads CASSYSSCNRGFSGNTIYF. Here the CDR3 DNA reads TGTGCCAGCAGTTACTCATCTTGTAACAGGGGCTTCTCTGGAAACACCATATATTTT.

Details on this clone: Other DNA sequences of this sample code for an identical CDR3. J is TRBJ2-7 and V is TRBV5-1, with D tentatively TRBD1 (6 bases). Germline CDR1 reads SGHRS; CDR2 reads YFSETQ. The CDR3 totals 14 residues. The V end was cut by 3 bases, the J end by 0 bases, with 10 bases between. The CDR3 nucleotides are TGCGCCAGCAGCTCCCGGGACATCTCCTACGAGCAGTACTTC. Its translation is CASSSRDISYEQYF.